A selection of T cell receptor beta chains follows, all from one sample in a study of somatic mutations in cytotoxic T cells in rheumatoid arthritis. Sequencing used immunoSEQ multiplex PCR; TCRdb keeps in-frame clones, though not all of them. Of about 10,000 clones in the sample, approximately 91% are singletons; the top ten hold approximately 0.99%. Sequenced: CD4+ T cells sorted from blood. These receptors came from a woman aged 18-29 years with rheumatoid arthritis. Both conserved end residues are part of each CDR3. D genes are given only for firm matches. The size field is filled for only some rows; it gives once, few, many or a size class.

V gene	D gene	clone size	J gene	CDR3 protein	CDR3 DNA
TRBV2	-	-	TRBJ2-2	CASSFALLRGTGELFF	TGTGCCAGCAGTTTCGCCCTACTCCGGGGCACCGGGGAGCTGTTTTTT
TRBV2	-	-	TRBJ1-1	CASSLTTEAFF	TGTGCCAGCAGTCTAACCACTGAAGCTTTCTTT
TRBV28	TRBD1	-	TRBJ1-2	CASSSQQGFNYGYTF	TGTGCCAGCAGTTCCCAACAGGGGTTTAACTATGGCTACACCTTC
TRBV23-1	-	once	TRBJ2-2	CASSQLKGSSNTGELFF	TGCGCCAGCAGTCAATTGAAGGGGTCTTCGAACACCGGGGAGCTGTTTTTT
TRBV19	TRBD1	-	TRBJ1-5	CASRGSRDRHYQPQHF	TGTGCCAGTAGGGGGTCCCGGGACAGGCATTATCAGCCCCAGCATTTT
TRBV7-2	TRBD2	-	TRBJ2-7	CASSLGLASSYEQYF	TGTGCCAGCAGCTTGGGACTAGCGAGCTCCTACGAGCAGTACTTC
TRBV11-2	-	few	TRBJ1-2	CASSFGGYGYTF	TGTGCCAGCAGCTTCGGCGGTTATGGCTACACCTTC
TRBV4-3	-	-	TRBJ2-5	CASSQDGGNRETQYF	TGCGCCAGCAGCCAAGACGGGGGTAATCGAGAGACCCAGTACTTC
TRBV7-2	TRBD1	-	TRBJ1-2	CASSLEPGTGGFYGYTF	TGTGCCAGCAGCTTAGAACCCGGAACAGGGGGTTTCTATGGCTACACCTTC
TRBV25-1	TRBD2	-	TRBJ2-5	CASSDLAGPQETQYF	TGTGCCAGCAGTGACTTAGCGGGGCCCCAAGAGACCCAGTACTTC
TRBV10-3	TRBD2	-	TRBJ2-7	CATSSGGFYEQYF	TGTGCCACCTCTAGCGGGGGTTTCTACGAGCAGTACTTC
TRBV18	TRBD2	-	TRBJ2-5	CASSGTSGSTQYF	TGTGCCAGCTCAGGGACTAGCGGGAGTACCCAGTACTTC
TRBV5-5	TRBD1	-	TRBJ1-5	CASSLIQGQNQPQHF	TGTGCCAGCAGCTTAATACAGGGGCAAAATCAGCCCCAGCATTTT
TRBV10-3	TRBD1	-	TRBJ1-2	CAISETGQGANGYTF	TGTGCCATCAGTGAGACCGGACAGGGGGCCAATGGCTACACCTTC
TRBV6-6	TRBD1	-	TRBJ1-5	CASSPGTGVYQPQHF	TGTGCCAGCAGCCCCGGGACAGGAGTGTATCAGCCCCAGCATTTT
TRBV28	-	-	TRBJ1-2	CASSLVGGSSGYTF	TGTGCCAGCAGTTTGGTGGGGGGATCGTCCGGCTACACCTTC
TRBV27	-	few	TRBJ1-3	CASRGGPSGNTIYF	TGTGCCAGCAGGGGGGGGCCCTCTGGAAACACCATATATTTT
TRBV19	TRBD2	-	TRBJ2-7	CASTPGAGVLEQYF	TGTGCCAGTACCCCTGGGGCGGGAGTCCTCGAGCAGTACTTC
TRBV10-3	TRBD1	-	TRBJ2-7	CAGGTGSYEQYF	TGTGCCGGCGGGACAGGCAGCTACGAGCAGTACTTC
TRBV10-3	TRBD1	-	TRBJ1-2	CAISGGQGFGYTF	TGTGCCATCAGTGGAGGACAGGGTTTTGGCTACACCTTC
TRBV6-1	-	once	TRBJ1-1	CASKPSGANTEAFF	TGTGCCAGCAAACCCAGCGGGGCGAACACTGAAGCTTTCTTT
TRBV30	TRBD2	once	TRBJ2-3	CAWSGQGVLYLAGGADTQYF	TGTGCCTGGAGTGGCCAGGGGGTACTCTACTTAGCGGGAGGTGCAGATACGCAGTATTTT
TRBV28	-	-	TRBJ1-2	CASRFQGIKSNYGYTF	TGTGCCAGCAGGTTTCAGGGGATAAAATCTAACTATGGCTACACCTTC
TRBV19	-	few	TRBJ1-2	CASSIRGAYGYTF	TGTGCCAGTAGTATACGGGGGGCCTATGGCTACACCTTC